This TCR beta chain is from a study of blood T cell repertoires in COVID-19. Overall study context: Nucleic acid was either cDNA or gDNA, and it came from T cells, B-cell-depleted T cells, or PBMCs.

Generated by immunoSEQ multiplex PCR, the TCRdb table keeps only in-frame clones and is missing some. This table holds fewer than 100,000 clones, approximately 87% found once. The V end was cut by 0 bases, the J end by 7 bases, with 7 bases between. Germline V lookup: CDR1 SGHDT, CDR2 YYEEEE. The CDR3 has 12 amino acids. Sequenced: peripheral blood. V is TRBV5-6 and J is TRBJ1-2; the D is unclear. The source is a man aged 80 or over in a cohort sampled during active COVID-19. This CDR3 reads CASSLGRRGYTF. The CDR3 DNA follows: TGTGCCAGCAGCTTGGGGCGGCGTGGCTACACCTTC.